Sequencing of this T cell receptor (beta chain) was carried out in a study of beta chain features in type 1 diabetes. Trimming removed 6 bases from V and 3 bases from J, with 8 bases in between. The CDR3 spans 12 residues. Germline CDR1 is MDHEN and CDR2 is SYDVKM. With regard to this clone: The identical CDR3 is also encoded by other nucleotide sequences in the sample.

Of the isolated RNA, all was reverse transcribed, and so the sequenced material was expressed TCRB transcripts. The method was immunoSEQ multiplex PCR; TCRdb's version includes in-frame clones alone and lacks a portion of them. Here the sample spans hundreds of thousands of clones, 10% to 15% being singletons. This receptor was obtained from a man aged 18 to 29 in good health. The chain employs TRBV28 and TRBJ1-1, with D perhaps TRBD1 (6 bases). Sequenced: naive CD4+ T cells from blood. The CDR3 reads CASSTGYTEAFF. In DNA form, the CDR3 reads TGTGCCAGCAGCACAGGGTACACTGAAGCTTTCTTT.